One T cell receptor beta chain is described in this entry. Its antigen is unknown. The sample holds no much larger clone one base away, and base qualities are not on file. This entry comes from a study of T cell responses to AZD1222 COVID-19 vaccine (dated by TCRdb to about 2021). Concerning the study at large: Because spike-specific TCR depth and breadth did not differ between the two schedules, AZD1222 recipients who got a second dose at roughly 4 weeks were pooled with those who got a second dose at roughly 12 weeks. TCR sequencing covered over 230 trial participants: 207 given two doses of AZD1222 and about 26 given two doses of MenACWY control vaccine. Enrollment into the trials was organized by age into subgroups of 18-55, 56-69 and 70-plus years, and those subgroups contained roughly 140, 27 and 60 TCR-sequenced participants, respectively. The study at large found these results: Participants were mostly white British and included more females than males, and it was suggested by the authors that clonal diversity may have been underestimated. The vaccine-associated CD4 TCRs covered the entire spike protein, and the dominant responses fell in regions 160-218 and 743-854. Conclusions about previously exposed vaccinees are limited, since just six AZD1222 recipients were seropositive for SARS-CoV-2 at baseline. Because no day 14 peak-response samples were available, repertoires were characterized only after the peak T cell response. The 56-69-year group was small, and its depth increase did not reach significance, likely because of low power. Reportedly, close to half of the unique spike-specific TCRs recognized epitopes lying outside the regions that are mutated in the B.1.351 and B.1.1.7 variants. Spike-specific TCR breadth and depth rose significantly after two AZD1222 doses compared with day 0 and with MenACWY recipients.

What this sample's time point label stands for: baseline before first vaccination. Vaccinee samples were obtained from the UK trials COV001 and COV002, which included a single-blind randomized controlled phase 2/3 trial of AZD1222 (ChAdOx1 nCoV-19) in healthy adults. For TCRbeta chain sequencing, PBMC samples from trial participants were taken at day 0 and at day 28 after the second dose. The CDR3 covers 15 residues, taking in both the cysteine and the phenylalanine. Of the read, only the CDR3 DNA is kept; its 45 bases are in frame from base 1. CDR1 and CDR2 (MNHNS, SASEGT) derive from the germline V gene. V drops 1 base and J drops 0 bases, leaving 7 bases in between. The CDR3 regions of human TCRbeta chains were analyzed by immunosequencing. Per the source publication's procedure: TCRs in the repertoires were matched against a reference library of SARS-CoV-2-specific TCRs that had been generated with the MIRA antigen-specificity platform. Breadth meant the fraction of unique TCRs that were SARS-CoV-2-associated, whereas depth meant the fraction of total T cells that were SARS-CoV-2-associated. Using the MIRA data, each spike-specific TCR was assigned both to the spike region to which the TCR was reactive and to a CD4 or CD8 class. Log10-transformed breadth and depth values were compared by one-way ANOVA with Sidak's multiple comparisons tests. Imported from immuneACCESS, the table was reduced by TCRdb to in-frame sequences with V and J called. These copies leave out some clones; in studies compared against another copy, an unresolved V gene accounts for under half, and the cause of the remainder is not known. That table supplies the V and J calls and clone size; D and trimming were determined from the DNA. This sample holds over 100,000 clones; about 90% were observed only once. Over 4% of the sample comes from the top ten.

The input for sequencing was peripheral blood, taken on day 0 of AZD1222 vaccination. This TCR came from an adult in good health. The sequence links TRBV6-1 to TRBJ1-3; no confident D gene assignment can be made. DNA sequence: TGTGCCAGCAGTGAAGGGTTTTACTCTGGAAACACCATATATTTT. It encodes CASSEGFYSGNTIYF.